This T cell receptor (beta chain) was sequenced during a study of T cell clonality in common variable immunodeficiency. The germline V gene encodes CDR1 WSHSY and CDR2 SAAADI. Trimming removed 2 bases at V and 4 bases at J, with 8 bases between. CDR3 size: 13 residues. As for this clone: The DNA ends 3 residues before the CDR3 does, and the rest of the CDR3 is filled in from the germline J gene.

The repertoire was sequenced with immunoSEQ multiplex PCR; TCRdb's copy has only in-frame clones and lacks some. This sample shows fewer than 60,000 clones and no singletons; about 2% rests with the ten largest. The chain has TRBV10-2 and TRBJ1-2, with D maybe TRBD1 (5 bases). Sample: peripheral blood mononuclear cells. This TCR was recovered from a person between 18 and 70 years old in good health. The CDR3 is CASSERGSYGYTF. The sequenced CDR3 bases are TGCGCCAGCAGTGAGAGGGGATCCTATGGC.